This T cell receptor (beta chain) was recovered during a study of cytomegalovirus exposure and HLA in healthy donors. General study results and limits: A few V segments could not be told apart, such as TRBV6-2 and TRBV6-3, and were left out. Despite most TCR sequences being rare, some public TCRs occurred in many donors. Productive rates of about 87% or about 30% were seen for most TCR beta V segments in an earlier analysis. Later analysis identified a missense DCLRE1C variant that was linked to TCR beta V- and J-gene trimming.

The PCR was carried out with 60 Vbeta primers and 13 Jbeta primers. The repertoire was sequenced with immunoSEQ multiplex PCR; TCRdb's copy has only in-frame clones and lacks some. The sample lists about 180,000 clones, roughly 79% occurring once. Germline CDR1 is SEHNR and CDR2 is FQNEAQ (reference sequence). This CDR3 has 13 residues. This clone was detected only a few times. The antigen is undetermined. One junction end does not reproduce the germline sequence, and a read error may be involved. V usage is TRBV7-9 and J usage is TRBJ2-6, with D perhaps TRBD1 (5 bases). Input material: PBMCs. This TCR derives from a male donor in good health and CMV-seronegative. In DNA, the CDR3 is TGCATCTCAGGGTCCTCTGGGGCCAACGTCCTGACTTTC. Its protein product is CISGSSGANVLTF.